This TCR beta chain was captured by sequencing in a study of Graves' ophthalmopathy and Graves' hyperthyroidism. The CDR3 runs 17 residues. V was cut by 4 bases and J by 5 bases, with 23 bases left in between. Other autoimmune diseases, uncontrolled infections, pregnancy or lactation led to the exclusion of patients. In regard to this clonotype: The antigen is unknown.

Regarding the study as a whole: Sensitivity reached roughly 90% and specificity about 81% for a 13-signature model separating ophthalmopathy from stable hyperthyroidism. The model's prediction of ophthalmopathy progression had 70.59% sensitivity and around 72% specificity.

Using RNA transcripts, the TCR beta CDR3 regions were amplified. The first-round RT-PCR employed HTBI primers together with the Qiagen OneStep RT-PCR kit. A multiplex PCR was then performed as the second round. MiXCR, run by TCRdb on the multiplex PCR reads, gives a single entry per CDR3 protein. The sample has around 660,000 distinct CDR3 sequences; roughly two fifths are singletons. The chain joins TRBV12-3 or TRBV12-4 to TRBJ1-1, with a weak D call TRBD1 (6 bases). This receptor was obtained from an adult man with Graves' ophthalmopathy. Sequencing was performed on peripheral blood. The CDR3 sequence: CASSYSISFRGGTEAFF. The CDR3 nucleotides are TGTGCCAGCAGTTACTCGATATCGTTTAGGGGGGGGACTGAAGCTTTCTTT.